The 29 T cell receptor beta chains presented below share a single source sample, sequenced in a study of blood T cell repertoires in COVID-19. Profiled with immunoSEQ multiplex PCR; TCRdb holds only in-frame clones, not every one. The sample lists about 150,000 clones; roughly 84% were seen once. Specimen: peripheral blood. The receptor set was obtained from a man aged 25 to 45 with COVID-19, enrolled during active disease.

The J gene is TRBJ2-7, the V gene TRBV28, with D perhaps TRBD2 (5 bases). V lost 2 bases and J 10 bases, leaving 9 bases between the germline ends. The length of the CDR3 is 11 residues. In germline, CDR1 is MDHEN, CDR2 SYDVKM. CDR3 sequence (DNA): TGTGCCAGCAGTTTAGCCGGAGGTCAGTACTTC. This sequence encodes CASSLAGGQYF.

The V call is TRBV9, the J call TRBJ1-4; weak D call: TRBD1 (6 bases). V was trimmed by 1 base and J by 2 bases, leaving 9 bases between them. Germline V gene lookup returns CDR1 SGDLS and CDR2 YYNGEE. This CDR3 has 15 residues. In nucleotides, the CDR3 is TGTGCCAGCAGCGTAAGACAGGATACTAATGAAAAACTGTTTTTT. Translation gives CASSVRQDTNEKLFF.

J is TRBJ2-3 and V is TRBV3-1 (or the pseudogene TRBV3-2), with no clear D. CDR3 length: 15 amino acids. The V gene lost 1 base and the J gene lost 4 bases, with 12 bases spanning the gap. Germline loops: CDR1 LGHDT, CDR2 YNNKEL (reference sequence). This chain's CDR3 is CASSQVGRFSDTQYF. DNA for the CDR3: TGTGCCAGCAGCCAAGTTGGGCGTTTCTCAGATACGCAGTATTTT.

V gene TRBV5-4 combines with J gene TRBJ1-2; 7 bases align to TRBD1. The V segment lost 5 bases and the J segment 0 bases; nucleotides outside the gene matches: 4. This CDR3 is built from 14 residues. Germline lookup yields CDR1 SGHNT and CDR2 YYREEE (reference sequence). CDR3 DNA: TGTGCCAGCAGGCCGGGACAGACTAACTATGGCTACACCTTC. Translated, it gives CASRPGQTNYGYTF. The full variable domain, rest sourced from reference TRBV5-4 and TRBJ1-2, is ETGVTQSPTHLIKTRGQQVTLRCSSQSGHNTVSWYQQALGQGPQFIFQYYREEENGRGNFPPRFSGLQFPNYSSELNVNALELDDSALYLCASRPGQTNYGYTFGSGTRLTVV.

The chain employs TRBV6-5 and TRBJ2-7; maybe TRBD2 (6 bases). Germline CDR1 and CDR2: MNHEY and SVGAGI. This CDR3 comprises 13 residues. Deletions cut 7 bases from V and 4 bases from J, with 14 bases between. The DNA of the CDR3 is TGTGCCAGCACGGAGGGCGGACGGTACGAGCAGTACTTC. Its translation: CASTEGGRYEQYF.

The chain combines TRBV27 with TRBJ1-6; 7 positions match TRBD1. J lost 4 bases, V lost 10 bases, and 10 bases had no gene match. The CDR3 covers 15 residues. The germline V gene has CDR1 MNHEY and CDR2 SMNVEV (reference sequence). The CDR3 region has the DNA TGTGCCATCCGGGACAGCGGAAGGTATAATTCACCCCTCCACTTT. Protein sequence: CAIRDSGRYNSPLHF.

The V gene is TRBV9, the J gene TRBJ1-2, with 10 bases that match TRBD1. Germline CDR1 reads SGDLS; CDR2 reads YYNGEE. This CDR3 is built from 16 residues. The V and J ends lost 4 bases and 8 bases, in that order; junction bases with no gene match: 14. Here the CDR3 reads CASSTSVGGTGVGYTF. The CDR3 coding sequence is TGTGCCAGCAGCACCTCAGTTGGCGGGACAGGGGTCGGCTACACCTTC.

This rearrangement joins TRBV7-6 to TRBJ2-7, with 10 bases matching TRBD2. Trimming at V came to 5 bases and at J to 5 bases, leaving 12 bases not matched to a gene. There are 16 residues in the CDR3. Germline assignment: CDR1 SGHVS and CDR2 FNYEAQ. The CDR3 spells CASSPWTSGSSNEQYF. Written as DNA, the CDR3 is TGTGCCAGCAGCCCGTGGACTAGCGGTTCTTCCAACGAGCAGTACTTC.

The rearrangement uses TRBV4-2 and TRBJ2-7; D possibly corresponds to TRBD1 (6 bases). Trimming pared 0 bases from V and 2 bases from J, leaving 11 bases between. The CDR3 totals 15 residues. Germline assignment: CDR1 LGHNA and CDR2 YNFKEQ. CDR3 nucleotide sequence: TGTGCCAGCAGCCAAGAAGGGCAGGGGCCCTACGAGCAGTACTTC. Residues: CASSQEGQGPYEQYF.

The chain has TRBV28 and TRBJ2-7, with 10 bases aligning to TRBD2. The length of the CDR3 is 14 residues. Germline V CDR1 and CDR2: MDHEN, SYDVKM. The trim removed 3 bases at V and 6 bases at J, leaving 5 bases unmatched. CDR3 sequence (DNA): TGTGCCAGCAGTTTGGGGACTAGCGTAGGCGAGCAGTACTTC. It is translated as CASSLGTSVGEQYF.

This sequence joins TRBV11-3 and TRBJ2-7; D gene uncertain. CDR3 length: 16 amino acids. The V gene lost 0 bases and the J gene lost 4 bases, with 16 bases spanning the gap. Looked up from germline, CDR1 is SGHNT and CDR2 is YENEEA. In DNA, the CDR3 is TGTGCCAGCAGCTTAGATCCCCCGCGCCCCAAATACGAGCAGTACTTC. It encodes CASSLDPPRPKYEQYF.

The V gene is TRBV28, the J gene TRBJ1-5, with D unclear. Germline CDR1 MDHEN, CDR2 SYDVKM. Trimming removed 6 bases from V and 6 bases from J, with 21 bases in between. CDR3 size: 16 residues. CDR3 region: CASRRNTGKPFQPQHF. Written as DNA, the CDR3 is TGTGCCAGCAGGAGAAATACCGGGAAGCCCTTTCAGCCCCAGCATTTT.

This sequence joins TRBV6-5 and TRBJ1-4, with 9 positions matching TRBD1. The CDR3 contains 15 residues. CDR1 and CDR2 (germline): MNHEY, SVGAGI. J gave up 7 bases and V 5 bases, and 8 bases lay outside the gene matches. Here the CDR3 reads CASSRTGERGEKLFF. In DNA form, the CDR3 reads TGTGCCAGCAGTCGGACAGGGGAACGGGGTGAAAAACTGTTTTTT.

This rearrangement joins TRBV24-1 to TRBJ2-1, with 7 positions matching TRBD2. The CDR3 contains 16 residues. Unmatched junction bases numbered 2, after V lost 1 base and J lost 0 bases. Germline CDR1 KGHDR, CDR2 SFDVKD. The CDR3 protein is CATSDLRGSSYNEQFF. The CDR3 DNA reads TGTGCCACCAGTGATTTACGCGGGAGCTCCTACAATGAGCAGTTCTTC.

This clone was recorded once. This chain joins TRBV28 and TRBJ1-2, with 7 nucleotides matching TRBD1. The CDR3 is 17 amino acids. Unmatched junction bases numbered 16, after V lost 6 bases and J lost 3 bases. Germline V gene lookup returns CDR1 MDHEN and CDR2 SYDVKM. CDR3 nucleotide sequence: TGTGCCAGCAGCTTTAGGACAGGCCCAAATGTCTACTATGGCTACACCTTC. It specifies CASSFRTGPNVYYGYTF.

The chain is built from TRBV9 and TRBJ2-3; 8 bases align to TRBD2. The CDR3 is 14 amino acids. V shed 4 bases and J 0 bases; nucleotides not matched to a gene: 1. CDR1 is SGDLS, CDR2 YYNGEE, per germline. The CDR3 DNA is TGTGCCAGCAGCCGGGGGGGCAGCACAGATACGCAGTATTTT. Protein product: CASSRGGSTDTQYF.

This sequence joins TRBV19 and TRBJ1-5; no clear D. This CDR3 comprises 14 residues. V lost 5 bases and J 2 bases, leaving 10 bases between the germline ends. Per the germline V gene, CDR1 is LNHDA and CDR2 is SQIVND (reference sequence). The CDR3 DNA sequence: TGTGCCAGTAGTTACAACCCCGGCAATCAGCCCCAGCATTTT. Translation: CASSYNPGNQPQHF.

V is TRBV14 and J is TRBJ2-7; no definite D call. CDR1 and CDR2 from the germline V gene are SGHDN and FVKESK. The CDR3 sequence is 13 residues long. V was clipped by 5 bases and J by 0 bases, with 8 bases between them. CDR3 loop: CASSFDNSYEQYF. The CDR3 DNA reads as TGTGCCAGCAGCTTCGACAACTCCTACGAGCAGTACTTC.

This chain links TRBV5-4 with TRBJ2-6, with 7 bases that match TRBD1. CDR3 length equals 15 residues. Germline CDR1 reads SGHNT; CDR2 reads YYREEE (reference sequence). Germline trimming cut 5 bases from V and 4 bases from J; bases unmatched to any gene: 6. The CDR3, as DNA: TGTGCCAGCAGTTCCGGACAGGCCGGGGCCAACGTCCTGACTTTC. It translates to CASSSGQAGANVLTF. Combining the CDR3 with reference TRBV5-4 and TRBJ2-6 gives the whole variable domain ETGVTQSPTHLIKTRGQQVTLRCSSQSGHNTVSWYQQALGQGPQFIFQYYREEENGRGNFPPRFSGLQFPNYSSELNVNALELDDSALYLCASSSGQAGANVLTFGAGSRLTVL.

The chain links TRBV19 to TRBJ1-1; D remains unclear. CDR1 is LNHDA, CDR2 SQIVND, per germline (reference sequence). Trimming shortened V by 0 bases and J by 7 bases, and 12 bases separated the two germline ends. This CDR3 comprises 14 residues. CDR3: CASSIDGVRVEAFF. The CDR3 DNA sequence: TGTGCCAGTAGTATAGATGGAGTCCGGGTTGAAGCTTTCTTT.

The DNA for the CDR3 is TGTGCCATCAGTGATACCGGGAACAATGAGCAGTTCTTC. It codes for CAISDTGNNEQFF. This sequence joins TRBV10-3 and TRBJ2-1, with D perhaps TRBD2 (5 bases). The CDR3 has 13 amino acids. The V gene's germline CDR1 is ENHRY and CDR2 SYGVKD. The V gene lost 3 bases and the J gene lost 5 bases, with 8 bases spanning the gap.

This chain connects TRBV30 to TRBJ2-3; D is possibly TRBD2 (7 bases). The germline V gene has CDR1 GTSNPN and CDR2 SVGIG (reference sequence). V was trimmed by 3 bases and J by 1 base, leaving 17 bases between them. This CDR3 has 16 residues. The CDR3 here is CAWSWGRAGGTDTQYF. CDR3 DNA sequence: TGTGCCTGGAGCTGGGGGAGGGCAGGGGGCACAGATACGCAGTATTTT.

This chain joins TRBV6-6 and TRBJ1-2; D unclear. Germline-derived CDR1 and CDR2 are MNHNY and SVGAGI (reference sequence). The length of the CDR3 is 14 residues. V was shortened by 4 bases and J by 2 bases, with 11 bases between the two germline ends. CDR3 sequence reads: CASSFGAENYGYTF. In DNA form, the CDR3 reads TGTGCCAGCAGTTTCGGAGCAGAAAACTATGGCTACACCTTC.

For the CDR3, the DNA is TGCGCCAGCAGCTTGGGGACGGGGACCTACGAGCAGTACTTC. As protein: CASSLGTGTYEQYF. The J gene is TRBJ2-7, the V gene TRBV5-1, with D possibly TRBD2 on 5 matching bases. CDR1 is SGHRS, CDR2 YFSETQ, per germline. CDR3 size: 14 residues. Trimming stripped 0 bases from V and 2 bases from J, with 9 bases between.

The chain joins TRBV7-9 to TRBJ1-2; no clear D. This CDR3 has 14 amino acids. Germline V gene sequence: CDR1 SEHNR, CDR2 FQNEAQ (reference sequence). Trimming stripped 5 bases from V and 4 bases from J, with 14 bases between. CDR3 residues: CASSAQTHVYGYTF. Written as DNA, the CDR3 is TGTGCCAGCAGCGCCCAGACTCACGTCTATGGCTACACCTTC.

This sequence joins TRBV2 and TRBJ2-3, with a tentative D call TRBD1 (6 bases). The germline CDR1 and CDR2 sequences are SNHLY and FYNNEI. V was pared by 6 bases and J by 1 base, with 17 bases between. This CDR3 comprises 16 residues. The CDR3 DNA follows: TGTGCCAGCAGCGCCTCGAGGGCAGGGGGCACAGATACGCAGTATTTT. It encodes CASSASRAGGTDTQYF.

This chain joins TRBV5-1 and TRBJ2-3; possibly TRBD2 for D (6 bases). Germline lookup yields CDR1 SGHRS and CDR2 YFSETQ. V was clipped by 0 bases and J by 2 bases, with 13 bases between them. This CDR3 is 16 amino acids long. As DNA, the CDR3 is TGCGCCAGCAGCTTGGCTACTAGCCGTTACACAGATACGCAGTATTTT. It specifies CASSLATSRYTDTQYF.

This rearrangement joins TRBV29-1 to TRBJ1-2; D unclear. Germline V gene sequence: CDR1 SQVTM, CDR2 ANQGSEA. Trimming stripped 4 bases from V and 2 bases from J, with 11 bases between. This CDR3 spans 13 amino acids. CDR3 sequence (DNA): TGCAGCGTTGGGGCAGGAAGGAACTATGGCTACACCTTC. Translation: CSVGAGRNYGYTF.

This chain's CDR3 is CASSLQTGGNTIYF. CDR3 in DNA: TGCGCCAGCAGCCTCCAGACAGGGGGAAACACCATATATTTT. The J gene is TRBJ1-3, the V gene TRBV5-1; 7 bases map to TRBD1. V was pared by 4 bases and J by 4 bases, with 5 bases of the junction left unmatched. This CDR3 has 14 residues. The V gene's germline CDR1 is SGHRS and CDR2 YFSETQ.